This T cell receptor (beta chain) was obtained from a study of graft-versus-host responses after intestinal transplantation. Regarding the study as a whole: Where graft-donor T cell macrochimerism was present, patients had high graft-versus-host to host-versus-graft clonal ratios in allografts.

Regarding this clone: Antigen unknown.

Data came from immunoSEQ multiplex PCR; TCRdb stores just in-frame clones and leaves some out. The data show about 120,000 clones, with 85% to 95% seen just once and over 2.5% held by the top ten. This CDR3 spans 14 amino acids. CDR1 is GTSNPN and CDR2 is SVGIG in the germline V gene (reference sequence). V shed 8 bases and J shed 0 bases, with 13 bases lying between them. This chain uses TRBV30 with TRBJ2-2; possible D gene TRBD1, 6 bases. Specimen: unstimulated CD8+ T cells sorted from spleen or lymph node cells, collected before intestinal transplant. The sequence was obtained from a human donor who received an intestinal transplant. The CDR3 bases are TGTGCCGGAGAACAGGGCACGAACACCGGGGAGCTGTTTTTT. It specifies CAGEQGTNTGELFF. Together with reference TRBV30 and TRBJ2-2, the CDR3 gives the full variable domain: SQTIHQWPATLVQPVGSPLSLECTVEGTSNPNLYWYRQAAGRGLQLLFYSVGIGQISSEVPQNLSASRPQDRQFILSSKKLLLSDSGFYLCAGEQGTNTGELFFGEGSRLTVL.